This T cell receptor beta chain is from a study of siplizumab effects on memory and regulatory T cells. The CDR3 length is 15 residues. Germline V gives CDR1 MNHEY, CDR2 SMNVEV (reference sequence). The germline V and J ends were trimmed by 2 bases and 7 bases, with 17 bases remaining between them. Clones were read by immunoSEQ multiplex PCR, and TCRdb kept only the in-frame ones, dropping some. This table holds roughly 93,000 clones, 85% to 95% found once. The V and J genes are TRBV27 and TRBJ1-2; a weak D match, TRBD1 (5 bases). Specimen: non-Treg CD4+ T cells sorted from blood. This TCR was sampled from a human donor in good health. This CDR3 is CASSLVGRYMGGYTF. The DNA of the CDR3 is TGTGCCAGCAGTTTAGTGGGACGGTACATGGGTGGCTACACCTTC.